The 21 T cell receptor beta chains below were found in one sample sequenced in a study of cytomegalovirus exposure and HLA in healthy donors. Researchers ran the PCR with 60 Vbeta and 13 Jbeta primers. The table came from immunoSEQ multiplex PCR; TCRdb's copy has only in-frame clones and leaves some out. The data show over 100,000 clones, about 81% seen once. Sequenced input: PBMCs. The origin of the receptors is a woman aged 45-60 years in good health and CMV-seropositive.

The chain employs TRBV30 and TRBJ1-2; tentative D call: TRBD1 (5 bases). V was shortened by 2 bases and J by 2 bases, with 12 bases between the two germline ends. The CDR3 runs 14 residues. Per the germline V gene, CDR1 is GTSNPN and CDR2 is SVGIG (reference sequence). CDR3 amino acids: CAWSPPGGNYGYTF. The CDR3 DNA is TGTGCCTGGAGTCCCCCGGGGGGGAACTATGGCTACACCTTC.

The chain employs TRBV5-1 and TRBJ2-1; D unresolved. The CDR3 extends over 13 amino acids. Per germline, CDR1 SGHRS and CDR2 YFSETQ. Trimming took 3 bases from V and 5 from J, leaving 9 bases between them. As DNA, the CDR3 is TGCGCCAGCAGCTACGACATCCACAATGAGCAGTTCTTC. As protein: CASSYDIHNEQFF.

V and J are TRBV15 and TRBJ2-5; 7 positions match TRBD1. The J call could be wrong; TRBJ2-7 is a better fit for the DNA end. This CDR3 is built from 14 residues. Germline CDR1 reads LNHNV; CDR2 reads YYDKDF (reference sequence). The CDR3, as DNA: TGTGCCACCAGCAGAGACCGGGACAGAGGCGAGCAGTACTTC. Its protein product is CATSRDRDRGEQYF.

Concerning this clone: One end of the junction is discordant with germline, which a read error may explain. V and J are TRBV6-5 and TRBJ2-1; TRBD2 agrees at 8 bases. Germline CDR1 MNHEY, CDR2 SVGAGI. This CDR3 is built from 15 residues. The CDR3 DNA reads TGTGTCAGCAGTTATAGCCGGGGGGGCTACAATGAGCAGTTCTTC. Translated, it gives CVSSYSRGGYNEQFF.

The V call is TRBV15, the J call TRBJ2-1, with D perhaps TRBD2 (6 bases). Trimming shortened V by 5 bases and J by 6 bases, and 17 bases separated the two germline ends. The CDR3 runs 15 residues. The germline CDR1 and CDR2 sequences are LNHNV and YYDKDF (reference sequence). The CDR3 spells CATSRRDGGFNEQFF. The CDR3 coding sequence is TGTGCCACCAGCCGACGGGACGGAGGGTTCAATGAGCAGTTCTTC.

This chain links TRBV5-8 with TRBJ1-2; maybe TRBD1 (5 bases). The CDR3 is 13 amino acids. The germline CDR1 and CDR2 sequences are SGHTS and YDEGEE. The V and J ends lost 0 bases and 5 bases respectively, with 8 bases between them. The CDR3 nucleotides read TGTGCCAGCAGCTTGGGACAGAGTTATGGCTACACCTTC. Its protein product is CASSLGQSYGYTF. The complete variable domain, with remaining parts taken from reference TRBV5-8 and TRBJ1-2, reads EAGVTQSPTHLIKTRGQQATLRCSPISGHTSVYWYQQALGLGLQFLLWYDEGEERNRGNFPPRFSGRQFPNYSSELNVNALELEDSALYLCASSLGQSYGYTFGSGTRLTVV.

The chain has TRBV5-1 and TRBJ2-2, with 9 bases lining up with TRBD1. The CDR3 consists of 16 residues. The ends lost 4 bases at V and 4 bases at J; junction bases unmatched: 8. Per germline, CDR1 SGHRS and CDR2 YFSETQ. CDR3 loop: CASSPTGGAGTGELFF. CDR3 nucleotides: TGCGCCAGCAGCCCAACAGGGGGCGCGGGCACCGGGGAGCTGTTTTTT.

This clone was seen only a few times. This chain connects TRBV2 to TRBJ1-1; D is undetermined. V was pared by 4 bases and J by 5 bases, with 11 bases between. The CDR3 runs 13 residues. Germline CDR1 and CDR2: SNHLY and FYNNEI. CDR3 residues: CASSVRRWTEAFF. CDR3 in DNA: TGTGCCAGCAGTGTGCGGCGGTGGACTGAAGCTTTCTTT.

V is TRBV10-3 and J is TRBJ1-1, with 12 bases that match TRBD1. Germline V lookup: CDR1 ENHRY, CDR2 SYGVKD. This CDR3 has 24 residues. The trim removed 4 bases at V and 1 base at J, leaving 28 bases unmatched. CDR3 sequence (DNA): TGTGCCATCAGTGTCCCATCCGGGACAGGGGGCCCGTGGGGCGAACTGAAAAAGAACACTGAAGCTTTCTTT. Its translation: CAISVPSGTGGPWGELKKNTEAFF.

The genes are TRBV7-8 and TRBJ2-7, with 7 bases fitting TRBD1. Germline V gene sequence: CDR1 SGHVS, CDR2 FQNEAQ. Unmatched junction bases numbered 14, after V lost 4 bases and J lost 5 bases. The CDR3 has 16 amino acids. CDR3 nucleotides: TGTGCCAGCAGCTCCCGCCAGGTGACAGGGTGGAACGAGCAGTACTTC. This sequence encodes CASSSRQVTGWNEQYF. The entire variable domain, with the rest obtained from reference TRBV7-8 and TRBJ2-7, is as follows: GAGVSQSPRYKVAKRGQDVALRCDPISGHVSLFWYQQALGQGPEFLTYFQNEAQLDKSGLPSDRFFAERPEGSVSTLKIQRTQQEDSAVYLCASSSRQVTGWNEQYFGPGTRLTVT.

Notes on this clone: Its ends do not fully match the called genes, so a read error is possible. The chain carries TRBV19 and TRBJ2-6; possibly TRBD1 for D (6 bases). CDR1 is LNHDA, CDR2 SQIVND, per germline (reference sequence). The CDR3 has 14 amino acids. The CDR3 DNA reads TGTGCCAGTAGGTCACAGGCAGGGGCCAACGGCCTGACTTTC. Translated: CASRSQAGANGLTF.

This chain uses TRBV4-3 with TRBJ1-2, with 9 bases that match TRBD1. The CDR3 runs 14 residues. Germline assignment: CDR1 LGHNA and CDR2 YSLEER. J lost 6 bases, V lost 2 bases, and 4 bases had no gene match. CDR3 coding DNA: TGCGCCAGCAGCCAACAACAGGGGGCCCATGGCTACACCTTC. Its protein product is CASSQQQGAHGYTF.

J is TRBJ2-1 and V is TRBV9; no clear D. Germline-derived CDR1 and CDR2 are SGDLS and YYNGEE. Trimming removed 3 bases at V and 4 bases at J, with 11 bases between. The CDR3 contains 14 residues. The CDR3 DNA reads TGTGCCAGCAGCGCCTTTCAGGAATACAATGAGCAGTTCTTC. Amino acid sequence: CASSAFQEYNEQFF.

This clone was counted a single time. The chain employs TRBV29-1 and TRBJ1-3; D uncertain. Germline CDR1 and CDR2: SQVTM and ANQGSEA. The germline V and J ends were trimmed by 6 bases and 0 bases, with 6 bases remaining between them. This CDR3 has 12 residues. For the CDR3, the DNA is TGCAGCGTGGCGGTCTCTGGAAACACCATATATTTT. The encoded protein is CSVAVSGNTIYF.

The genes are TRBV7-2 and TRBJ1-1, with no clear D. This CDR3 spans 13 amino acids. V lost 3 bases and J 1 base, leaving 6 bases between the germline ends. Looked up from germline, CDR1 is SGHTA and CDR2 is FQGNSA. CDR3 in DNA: TGTGCCAGCAGCTTCCAGAAGAACACTGAAGCTTTCTTT. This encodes CASSFQKNTEAFF.

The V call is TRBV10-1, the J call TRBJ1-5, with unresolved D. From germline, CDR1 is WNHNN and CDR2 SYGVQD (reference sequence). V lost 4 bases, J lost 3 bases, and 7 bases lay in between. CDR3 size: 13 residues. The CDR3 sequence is CASSGGYNQPQHF. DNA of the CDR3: TGCGCCAGCAGTGGAGGGTACAATCAGCCCCAGCATTTT.

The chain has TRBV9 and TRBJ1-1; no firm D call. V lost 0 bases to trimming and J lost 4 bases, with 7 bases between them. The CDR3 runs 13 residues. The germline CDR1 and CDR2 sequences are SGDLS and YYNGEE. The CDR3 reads CASSVEGGTEAFF. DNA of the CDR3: TGTGCCAGCAGCGTAGAAGGAGGCACTGAAGCTTTCTTT.

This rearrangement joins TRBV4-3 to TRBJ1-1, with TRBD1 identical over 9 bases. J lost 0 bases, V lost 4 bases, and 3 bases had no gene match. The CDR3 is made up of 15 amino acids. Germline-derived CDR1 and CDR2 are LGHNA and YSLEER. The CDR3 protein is CASSPTGGLNTEAFF. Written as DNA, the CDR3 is TGCGCCAGCAGCCCGACAGGGGGGTTGAACACTGAAGCTTTCTTT.

CDR3 bases: TGTGCCAGCAGTCTCGGGGGGGCAGGTCGAGCTTTCTTT. Protein: CASSLGGAGRAFF. The J gene is TRBJ1-1, the V gene TRBV27; a weak D match, TRBD1 (6 bases). V was trimmed by 5 bases and J by 10 bases, leaving 17 bases between them. This CDR3 has 13 residues. CDR1 is MNHEY and CDR2 is SMNVEV in the germline V gene (reference sequence).

The CDR3, as DNA: TGCGCCAGCAGCCAAGAGGTACTAGCGGGCTTCAATGAGCAGTTCTTC. Its protein is CASSQEVLAGFNEQFF. V is TRBV4-1 and J is TRBJ2-1; 9 bases agree with TRBD2. The CDR3 covers 16 residues. Germline lookup yields CDR1 MGHRA and CDR2 YSYEKL. V trimming: 0 bases; J trimming: 6 bases; junction bases outside the gene matches: 6.

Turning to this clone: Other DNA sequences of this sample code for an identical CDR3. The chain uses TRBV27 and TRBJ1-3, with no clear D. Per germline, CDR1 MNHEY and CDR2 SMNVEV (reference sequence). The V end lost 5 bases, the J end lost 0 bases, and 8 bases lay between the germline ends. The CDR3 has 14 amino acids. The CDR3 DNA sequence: TGTGCCAGCAGTAGTCGGGTCTCTGGAAACACCATATATTTT. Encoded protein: CASSSRVSGNTIYF.